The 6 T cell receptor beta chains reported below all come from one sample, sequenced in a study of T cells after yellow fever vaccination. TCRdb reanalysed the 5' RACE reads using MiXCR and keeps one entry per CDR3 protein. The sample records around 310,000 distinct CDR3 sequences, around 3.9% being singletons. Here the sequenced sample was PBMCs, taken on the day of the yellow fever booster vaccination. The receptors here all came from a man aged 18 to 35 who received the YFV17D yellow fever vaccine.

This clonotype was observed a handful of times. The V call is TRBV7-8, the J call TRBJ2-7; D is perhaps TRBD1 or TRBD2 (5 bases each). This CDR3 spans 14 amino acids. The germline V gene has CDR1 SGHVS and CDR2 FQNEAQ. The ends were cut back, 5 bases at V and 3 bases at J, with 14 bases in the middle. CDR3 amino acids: CASSRHGGDYEQYF. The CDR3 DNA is TGTGCCAGCAGCCGACATGGGGGAGACTACGAGCAGTACTTC.

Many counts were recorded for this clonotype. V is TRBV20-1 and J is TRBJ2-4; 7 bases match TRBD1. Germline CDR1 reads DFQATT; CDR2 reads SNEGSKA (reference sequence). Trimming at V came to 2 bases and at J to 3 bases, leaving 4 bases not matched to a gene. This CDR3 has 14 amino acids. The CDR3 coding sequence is TGCAGTGCTAGATACAGGGGCGACAAAAACATTCAGTACTTC. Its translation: CSARYRGDKNIQYF.

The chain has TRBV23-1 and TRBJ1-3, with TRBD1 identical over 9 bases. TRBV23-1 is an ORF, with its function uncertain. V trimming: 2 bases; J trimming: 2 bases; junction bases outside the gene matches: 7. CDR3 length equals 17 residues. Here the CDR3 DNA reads TGCGCCAGCAGTCAACCAGCGGGACAGGGTGCTGGAAACACCATATATTTT. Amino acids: CASSQPAGQGAGNTIYF.

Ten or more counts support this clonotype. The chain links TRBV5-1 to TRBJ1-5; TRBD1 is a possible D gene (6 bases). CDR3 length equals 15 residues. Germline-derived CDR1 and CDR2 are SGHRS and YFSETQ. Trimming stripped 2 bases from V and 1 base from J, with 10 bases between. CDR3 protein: CASSLQGGSNQPQHF. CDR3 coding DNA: TGCGCCAGCAGCTTACAGGGCGGCAGCAATCAGCCCCAGCATTTT.

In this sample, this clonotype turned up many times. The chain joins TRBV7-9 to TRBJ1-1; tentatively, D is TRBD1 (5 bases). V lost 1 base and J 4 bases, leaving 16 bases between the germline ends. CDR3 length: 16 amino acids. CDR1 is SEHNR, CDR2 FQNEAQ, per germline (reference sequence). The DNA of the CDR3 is TGTGCCAGCAGCTTAGGCACGGGTTTGGGGCGCACTGAAGCTTTCTTT. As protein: CASSLGTGLGRTEAFF.

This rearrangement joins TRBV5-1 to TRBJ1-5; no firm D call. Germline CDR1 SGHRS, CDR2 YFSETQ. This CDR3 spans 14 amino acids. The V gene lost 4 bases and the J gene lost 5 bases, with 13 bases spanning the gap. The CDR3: CASSPDPNYQPQHF. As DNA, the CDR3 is TGCGCCAGCAGCCCGGACCCGAATTATCAGCCCCAGCATTTT.